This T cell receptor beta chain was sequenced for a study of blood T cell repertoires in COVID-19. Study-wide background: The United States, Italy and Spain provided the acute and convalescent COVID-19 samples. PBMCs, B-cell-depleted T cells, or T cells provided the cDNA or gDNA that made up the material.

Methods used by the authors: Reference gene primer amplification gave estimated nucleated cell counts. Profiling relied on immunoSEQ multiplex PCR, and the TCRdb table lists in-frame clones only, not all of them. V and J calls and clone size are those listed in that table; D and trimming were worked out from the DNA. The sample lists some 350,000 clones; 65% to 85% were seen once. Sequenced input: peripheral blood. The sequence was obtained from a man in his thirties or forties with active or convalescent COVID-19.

The CDR3: CASSSGGIGAEAFF. The CDR3 coding sequence is TGTGCCAGCAGCTCAGGGGGGATAGGCGCTGAAGCTTTCTTT. This chain connects TRBV7-3 to TRBJ1-1; 7 bases are shared with TRBD1. The CDR3 runs to 14 residues. J gave up 6 bases and V 4 bases, and 8 bases lay outside the gene matches. Looked up from germline, CDR1 is SGHTA and CDR2 is FQGTGA.